The rows below give T cell receptor beta chains drawn from one sample of a study of blood T cell repertoires in COVID-19. Sequenced by immunoSEQ multiplex PCR; TCRdb stores in-frame clones only, minus some. The data hold approximately 76,000 clones, with 88% observed a single time. Material: peripheral blood. The receptors originated from a human donor in a cohort sampled during active COVID-19. The CDR3 runs from the conserved cysteine through the conserved F or W. The D gene is left open where the match is weak. Some rows have no size entry. The others give once, few or many, or a class for an expanded clone.

j_call	cdr3_length	v_call	d_call	clone_size	cdr3_aa	cdr3_nt
TRBJ1-1	14	TRBV2	TRBD1	once	CASSRTGGNTEAFF	TGTGCCAGCAGCAGGACAGGGGGGAACACTGAAGCTTTCTTT
TRBJ2-5	17	TRBV2	TRBD2	-	CASSEWLWLAGEETQYF	TGTGCCAGCAGTGAATGGTTGTGGCTAGCGGGGGAAGAGACCCAGTACTTC
TRBJ2-7	13	TRBV5-4	-	-	CASSLQGRDEQYF	TGTGCCAGCAGCTTGCAGGGGCGCGACGAGCAGTACTTC
TRBJ2-7	17	TRBV19	TRBD1	-	CASSIAVRGTGVYEQYF	TGTGCCAGTAGTATAGCCGTTAGAGGGACAGGGGTCTACGAGCAGTACTTC
TRBJ2-7	13	TRBV3-1/TRBV3-2	TRBD2	once	CASTLAGLGEQYF	TGTGCCAGCACCCTAGCGGGACTGGGTGAGCAGTACTTC
TRBJ2-1	16	TRBV9	TRBD2	-	CASSVEGLAGYNEQFF	TGTGCCAGCAGCGTAGAAGGACTAGCGGGGTACAATGAGCAGTTCTTC
TRBJ2-5	12	TRBV7-6	-	once	CASSLTEETQYF	TGTGCCAGCAGCTTAACTGAAGAGACCCAGTACTTC
TRBJ2-3	13	TRBV11-3	-	few	CASSSQATDTQYF	TGTGCCAGCAGCTCCCAGGCCACAGATACGCAGTATTTT
TRBJ2-2	12	TRBV3-1/TRBV3-2	-	-	CASSLVAGELFF	TGTGCCAGCAGCTTAGTGGCCGGGGAGCTGTTTTTT
TRBJ2-5	13	TRBV7-8	-	-	CASSQGRQETQYF	TGTGCCAGCAGCCAGGGGCGGCAAGAGACCCAGTACTTC
TRBJ2-3	15	TRBV18	TRBD1	-	CASSQGTGGADTQYF	TGTGCCAGCTCTCAAGGGACAGGGGGCGCAGATACGCAGTATTTT
TRBJ2-1	16	TRBV14	TRBD2	-	CASSHLGLDTYNEQFF	TGTGCCAGCAGCCACCTGGGACTAGATACCTACAATGAGCAGTTCTTC
TRBJ2-3	10	TRBV30	-	-	CAWRADTQYF	TGTGCCTGGCGGGCAGATACGCAGTATTTT
TRBJ1-2	14	TRBV11-2	-	few	CASSLDGTYYGYTF	TGTGCCAGCAGCTTAGATGGCACCTACTATGGCTACACCTTC
TRBJ1-5	12	TRBV12-3/TRBV12-4	-	-	CASSLSPQPQHF	TGTGCCAGCAGTTTAAGCCCGCAGCCCCAGCATTTT
TRBJ2-1	12	TRBV28	-	-	CASRQPGLKQFF	TGTGCCAGCAGACAACCAGGACTGAAGCAGTTCTTC
TRBJ2-1	12	TRBV11-2	-	-	CASREQPNEQFF	TGTGCCAGCAGGGAACAGCCCAATGAGCAGTTCTTC
TRBJ2-5	15	TRBV5-4	-	-	CASSLATISQETQYF	TGTGCCAGCAGCTTGGCAACTATTTCCCAAGAGACCCAGTACTTC
TRBJ2-3	15	TRBV3-1/TRBV3-2	TRBD2	-	CASSHTSGTPDTQYF	TGTGCCAGCAGCCACACTAGCGGGACCCCAGATACGCAGTATTTT
TRBJ2-7	15	TRBV5-4	-	-	CASSFLGGTPYEQYF	TGTGCCAGCAGCTTCTTAGGTGGGACTCCCTACGAGCAGTACTTC
TRBJ1-5	15	TRBV27	-	-	CASSLRAVNNQPQHF	TGTGCCAGCAGTTTACGCGCCGTGAACAATCAGCCCCAGCATTTT
TRBJ2-7	16	TRBV6-5	TRBD2	-	CASSYSSTSGGYEQYF	TGTGCCAGCAGTTACTCGAGTACTAGCGGGGGCTACGAGCAGTACTTC
TRBJ2-5	16	TRBV10-3	TRBD2	-	CAISERLAGDGETQYF	TGTGCCATCAGTGAGCGGCTAGCGGGAGATGGGGAGACCCAGTACTTC
TRBJ2-5	13	TRBV7-9	-	-	CASSSFNQETQYF	TGTGCCAGCAGCTCGTTTAACCAAGAGACCCAGTACTTC
TRBJ2-1	14	TRBV2	TRBD1	few	CASTFQGAYNEQFF	TGTGCCAGCACTTTTCAGGGGGCTTACAATGAGCAGTTCTTC
TRBJ2-7	14	TRBV28	TRBD1	-	CASSLMDRANEQYF	TGTGCCAGCAGTTTAATGGACAGGGCCAACGAGCAGTACTTC
TRBJ1-2	15	TRBV5-6	TRBD1	-	CASSSGYRGHYGYTF	TGTGCCAGCAGCTCGGGCTACAGGGGGCACTATGGCTACACCTTC
TRBJ2-3	14	TRBV6-5	TRBD2	-	CASTIAGVDDTQYF	TGTGCCAGCACGATAGCGGGAGTTGACGATACGCAGTATTTT
TRBJ2-1	13	TRBV4-2	TRBD1	-	CASSRQGGDEQFF	TGTGCCAGCAGCCGACAGGGGGGGGATGAGCAGTTCTTC
TRBJ2-1	17	TRBV19	-	-	CASSISGSGNTYNEQFF	TGTGCCAGTAGTATAAGTGGGTCAGGAAATACCTACAATGAGCAGTTCTTC
TRBJ1-3	11	TRBV20-1	-	-	CSARDRNTIYF	TGCAGTGCTAGAGATCGGAACACCATATATTTT
TRBJ2-3	13	TRBV29-1	-	-	CSVSGSNTDTQYF	TGCAGCGTTTCCGGTAGTAACACAGATACGCAGTATTTT
TRBJ2-1	15	TRBV7-2	TRBD2	-	CASSRSGLASYEQFF	TGTGCCAGCAGCAGAAGCGGACTAGCGAGTTATGAGCAGTTCTTC
TRBJ2-7	14	TRBV19	TRBD1	-	CASSPDRGQDEQYF	TGTGCCAGTAGTCCCGACAGGGGGCAGGACGAGCAGTACTTC
TRBJ2-3	15	TRBV5-1	-	-	CASSLEGGYTDTQYF	TGCGCCAGCAGCTTGGAAGGGGGATACACAGATACGCAGTATTTT
TRBJ1-1	15	TRBV7-6	-	-	CASSGKGQLNTEAFF	TGTGCCAGCAGCGGAAAAGGACAGCTGAACACTGAAGCTTTCTTT
TRBJ1-2	13	TRBV6-5	TRBD1	-	CASSRAGGYGYTF	TGTGCCAGCAGTAGGGCAGGGGGCTATGGCTACACCTTC
TRBJ2-1	15	TRBV11-1	TRBD2	-	CASSDRRGRAHEQFF	TGTGCCAGCAGCGATCGGCGCGGGAGGGCCCATGAGCAGTTCTTC
TRBJ2-2	15	TRBV7-3	-	-	CASSLRGPTAGELFF	TGTGCCAGCAGCTTAAGGGGCCCTACCGCCGGGGAGCTGTTTTTT
TRBJ2-7	16	TRBV5-6	TRBD1	-	CASSLGTGGRSYEQYF	TGTGCCAGCAGCTTGGGGACAGGGGGCCGTTCCTACGAGCAGTACTTC
TRBJ2-3	12	TRBV2	TRBD2	-	CASSLGGDTQYF	TGTGCCAGCAGTTTGGGGGGGGATACGCAGTATTTT
TRBJ2-1	15	TRBV5-1	TRBD2	-	CASSIPGLAGVGQFF	TGCGCCAGCAGCATTCCGGGACTAGCGGGAGTTGGGCAGTTCTTC